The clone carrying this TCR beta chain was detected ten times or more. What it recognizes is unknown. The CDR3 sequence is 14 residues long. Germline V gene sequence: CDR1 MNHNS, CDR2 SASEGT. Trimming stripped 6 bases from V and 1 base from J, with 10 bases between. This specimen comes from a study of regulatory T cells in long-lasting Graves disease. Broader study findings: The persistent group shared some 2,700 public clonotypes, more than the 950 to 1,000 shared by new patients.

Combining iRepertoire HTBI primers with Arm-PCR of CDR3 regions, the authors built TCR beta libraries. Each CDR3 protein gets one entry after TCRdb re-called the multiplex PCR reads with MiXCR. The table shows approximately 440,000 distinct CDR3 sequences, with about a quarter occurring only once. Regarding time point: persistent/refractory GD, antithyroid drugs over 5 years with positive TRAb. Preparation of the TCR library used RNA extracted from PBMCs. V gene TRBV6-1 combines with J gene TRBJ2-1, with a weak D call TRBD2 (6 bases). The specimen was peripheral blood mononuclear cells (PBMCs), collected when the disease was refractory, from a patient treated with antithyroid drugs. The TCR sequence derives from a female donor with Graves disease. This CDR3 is CASRGGDSYNEQFF. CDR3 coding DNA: TGTGCCAGCAGGGGGGGAGATTCCTACAATGAGCAGTTCTTC.